This T cell receptor beta chain was recorded in a study of OX40 agonist ivuxolimab in advanced cancers. The assay was immunoSEQ multiplex PCR, and TCRdb's table has in-frame clones only and misses some. The table includes some 25,000 clones, approximately 77% detected once. V lost 4 bases and J lost 13, with 17 bases in between. The CDR3 spans 12 residues. CDR1 and CDR2 from the germline V gene are SGDLS and YYNGEE. The clonotype was recovered from an adult with an advanced solid tumor such as melanoma, head and neck, liver or kidney cancer. V and J are TRBV9 and TRBJ1-2, with no clear D. The sequenced sample was CD4+ or CD8+ T cells sorted from blood, obtained in a trial of the OX40 agonist ivuxolimab. CDR3 in amino acids: CASSIGRWGFTF. DNA of the CDR3: TGTGCCAGCAGCATTGGACGGTGGGGTTTCACCTTC.